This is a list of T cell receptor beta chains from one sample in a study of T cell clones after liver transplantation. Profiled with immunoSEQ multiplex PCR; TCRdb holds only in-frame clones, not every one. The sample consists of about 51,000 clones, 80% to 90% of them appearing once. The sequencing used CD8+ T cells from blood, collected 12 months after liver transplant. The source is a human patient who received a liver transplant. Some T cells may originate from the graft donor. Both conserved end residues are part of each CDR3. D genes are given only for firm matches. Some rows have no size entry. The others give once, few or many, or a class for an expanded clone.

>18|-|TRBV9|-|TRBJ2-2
CASSTTNPWVPVTGELFF
TGTGCCAGCAGCACAACTAATCCTTGGGTTCCGGTCACCGGGGAGCTGTTTTTT
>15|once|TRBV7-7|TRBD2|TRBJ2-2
CASSASGKVAGELFF
TGTGCTAGCAGCGCTAGCGGGAAAGTGGCCGGGGAGCTGTTTTTT
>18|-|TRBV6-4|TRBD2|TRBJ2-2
CASIRTSGSNSYTGELFF
TGTGCCAGCATTCGGACTAGCGGGAGTAATTCCTACACCGGGGAGCTGTTTTTT
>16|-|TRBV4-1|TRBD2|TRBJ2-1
CASSRPTSGGYNEQFF
TGCGCCAGCAGCCGCCCGACTAGCGGGGGTTACAATGAGCAGTTCTTC
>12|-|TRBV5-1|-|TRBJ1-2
CASSLEGYGYTF
TGCGCCAGCAGCTTGGAGGGGTATGGCTACACCTTC
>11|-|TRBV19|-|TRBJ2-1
CASSMDNEQFF
TGTGCCAGTAGTATGGACAATGAGCAGTTCTTC
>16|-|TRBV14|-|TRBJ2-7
CASSRPRGTHPYEQYF
TGTGCCAGCAGCCGACCGAGGGGAACCCATCCCTACGAGCAGTACTTC
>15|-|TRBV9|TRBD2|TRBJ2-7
CASSRAPGLAYEQYF
TGTGCCAGCAGCCGTGCCCCGGGACTAGCCTACGAGCAGTACTTC
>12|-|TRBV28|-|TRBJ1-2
CASSLPLGGYTF
TGTGCCAGCAGTTTACCCCTTGGCGGCTACACCTTC
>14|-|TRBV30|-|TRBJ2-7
CAWSSNERSYEQYF
TGTGCCTGGAGTTCTAACGAACGTTCCTACGAGCAGTACTTC
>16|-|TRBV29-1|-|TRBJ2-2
CSVERPTGLNTGELFF
TGCAGCGTTGAAAGACCGACAGGATTGAACACCGGGGAGCTGTTTTTT
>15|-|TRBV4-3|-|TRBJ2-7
CASSQDAGLTYEQYF
TGCGCCAGCAGCCAAGATGCGGGCTTAACCTACGAGCAGTACTTC
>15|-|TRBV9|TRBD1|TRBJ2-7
CASSVGGGQGYEQYF
TGTGCCAGCAGCGTAGGTGGGGGACAGGGCTACGAGCAGTACTTC
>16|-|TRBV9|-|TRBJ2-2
CASSGLGVTWNGELFF
TGTGCCAGCAGCGGGTTAGGAGTTACCTGGAACGGGGAGCTGTTTTTT
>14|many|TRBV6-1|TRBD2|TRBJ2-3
CASSLLTGGDTQYF
TGTGCCAGCAGTTTATTAACGGGAGGAGATACGCAGTATTTT
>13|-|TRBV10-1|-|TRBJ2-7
CASSVTGSHEQYF
TGCGCCAGCAGTGTCACAGGTTCCCACGAGCAGTACTTC
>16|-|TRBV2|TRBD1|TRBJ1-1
CASSEGTGGVYTEAFF
TGTGCCAGCAGTGAAGGGACAGGGGGGGTCTACACTGAAGCTTTCTTT
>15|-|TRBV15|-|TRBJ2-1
CATSTRDLEYNEQFF
TGTGCCACCAGCACTCGGGACTTAGAGTACAATGAGCAGTTCTTC
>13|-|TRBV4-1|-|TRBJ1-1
CASSHLGKPEAFF
TGCGCCAGCAGCCATCTAGGGAAACCTGAAGCTTTCTTT
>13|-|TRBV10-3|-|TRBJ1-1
CAINPGMNTEAFF
TGTGCCATCAACCCAGGGATGAACACTGAAGCTTTCTTT
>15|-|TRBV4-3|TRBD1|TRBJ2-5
CASSSLRTGQETQYF
TGCGCCAGCAGCTCGCTCAGGACAGGCCAAGAGACCCAGTACTTC
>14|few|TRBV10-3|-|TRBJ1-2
CATDPGSANYGYTF
TGTGCCACCGACCCTGGTAGTGCTAACTATGGCTACACCTTC
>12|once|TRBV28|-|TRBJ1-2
CASRGGNYGYTF
TGTGCCAGCAGGGGCGGGAACTATGGCTACACCTTC
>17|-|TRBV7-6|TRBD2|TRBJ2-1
CASSPAASGGQAYEQFF
TGTGCCAGCAGCCCAGCGGCTAGCGGGGGGCAGGCATATGAGCAGTTCTTC
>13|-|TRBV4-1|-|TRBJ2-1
CASSQLGSDEQFF
TGCGCCAGCAGCCAACTAGGGTCTGATGAGCAGTTCTTC
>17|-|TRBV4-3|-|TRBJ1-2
CASSPTGTTPLFYGYTF
TGCGCCAGCAGCCCCACAGGGACCACCCCCCTTTTCTATGGCTACACCTTC
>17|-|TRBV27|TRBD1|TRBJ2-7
CASRSGFGTDPSYEQYF
TGTGCCAGCAGGTCAGGCTTCGGGACAGACCCATCCTACGAGCAGTACTTC
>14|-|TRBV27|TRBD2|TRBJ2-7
CASTEGLLYPEQYF
TGTGCCAGCACGGAGGGACTACTCTACCCCGAGCAGTACTTC
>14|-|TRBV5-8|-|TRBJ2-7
CASSLYRDSYEQYF
TGTGCCAGCAGCTTGTACAGGGACTCGTACGAGCAGTACTTC
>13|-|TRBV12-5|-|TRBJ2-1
CASGLDGSGEQFF
TGTGCTAGTGGTTTGGACGGGTCCGGGGAGCAGTTCTTC
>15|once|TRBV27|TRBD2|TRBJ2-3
CASSFLAGVPDTQYF
TGTGCCAGCAGTTTTCTAGCGGGAGTTCCAGATACGCAGTATTTT
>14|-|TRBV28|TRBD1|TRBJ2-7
CASMRTGTSYEQYF
TGTGCCAGCATGAGGACAGGGACCTCCTACGAGCAGTACTTC
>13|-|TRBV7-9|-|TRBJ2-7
CASSPGPNYEQYF
TGTGCCAGCAGCCCCGGGCCGAACTACGAGCAGTACTTC
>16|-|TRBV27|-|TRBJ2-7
CASSLLVGPRGYEQYF
TGTGCCAGCAGTTTACTGGTAGGTCCACGGGGGTACGAGCAGTACTTC
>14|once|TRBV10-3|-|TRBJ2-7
CAISDGGLSGEQYF
TGTGCCATCAGTGATGGAGGTCTCAGCGGCGAGCAGTACTTC
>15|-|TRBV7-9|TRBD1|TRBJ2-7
CASSSRTGNVYEQYF
TGTGCCAGCAGCTCCCGGACAGGGAACGTGTACGAGCAGTACTTC
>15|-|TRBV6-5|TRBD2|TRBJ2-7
CASSYSPSGIGEQYF
TGTGCCAGCAGTTACTCGCCTAGCGGGATCGGCGAGCAGTACTTC